In its sample, the clone carrying this T cell receptor (beta chain) was seen once. These data belong to a study of blood T cell repertoires in COVID-19. Looking at the study overall: Acute and convalescent COVID-19 specimens originated in the United States, Italy and Spain. Sample material is recorded as cDNA or gDNA derived from T cells, B-cell-depleted T cells, or PBMCs.

Authors' processing steps: For nucleated cells, counts were estimated from reference gene primer amplification. Assay used: immunoSEQ multiplex PCR; TCRdb lists only in-frame clones, some missing. The V and J calls and clone size are taken from that table; D and trimming were inferred from the DNA. The sample lists tens of thousands of clones; about nine tenths were seen once. This receptor was taken from a woman older than 75 with acute or convalescent COVID-19. Material for sequencing was peripheral blood.

The CDR3: CASSPPRRGNTGELFF. For the CDR3, the DNA is TGTGCCAGCTCACCACCCAGACGGGGAAACACCGGGGAGCTGTTTTTT. The rearrangement joins TRBV18 to TRBJ2-2; D might be TRBD2 (5 bases). The CDR3 extends over 16 amino acids. Germline V lookup: CDR1 KGHSH, CDR2 LQKENI. The V and J ends lost 0 bases and 2 bases respectively, with 10 bases between them.